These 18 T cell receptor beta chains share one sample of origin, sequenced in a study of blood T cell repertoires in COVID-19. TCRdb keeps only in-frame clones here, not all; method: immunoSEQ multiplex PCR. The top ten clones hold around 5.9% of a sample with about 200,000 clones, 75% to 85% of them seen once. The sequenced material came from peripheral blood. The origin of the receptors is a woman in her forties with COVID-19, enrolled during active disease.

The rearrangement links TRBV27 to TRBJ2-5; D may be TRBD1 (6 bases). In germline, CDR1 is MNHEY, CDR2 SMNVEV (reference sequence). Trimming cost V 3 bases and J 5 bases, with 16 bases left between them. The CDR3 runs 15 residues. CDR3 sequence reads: CASSFFRGQGETQYF. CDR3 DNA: TGTGCCAGCAGTTTCTTCCGGGGTCAGGGGGAGACCCAGTACTTC.

CDR3 region: CASSTLGHTGETQYF. CDR3 DNA: TGTGCCAGTAGTACCTTGGGACATACGGGAGAGACCCAGTACTTC. V usage is TRBV19 and J usage is TRBJ2-5; tentative D call: TRBD1 (6 bases). Germline V gene lookup returns CDR1 LNHDA and CDR2 SQIVND (reference sequence). V was clipped by 4 bases and J by 4 bases, with 16 bases between them. The CDR3 totals 15 residues.

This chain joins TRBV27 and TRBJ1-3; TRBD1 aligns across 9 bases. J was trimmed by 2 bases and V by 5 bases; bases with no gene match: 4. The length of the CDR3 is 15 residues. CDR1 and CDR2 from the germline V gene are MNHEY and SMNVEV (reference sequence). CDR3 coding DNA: TGTGCCAGCAGTCCGGACAGGGGCGCTGGAAACACCATATATTTT. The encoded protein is CASSPDRGAGNTIYF.

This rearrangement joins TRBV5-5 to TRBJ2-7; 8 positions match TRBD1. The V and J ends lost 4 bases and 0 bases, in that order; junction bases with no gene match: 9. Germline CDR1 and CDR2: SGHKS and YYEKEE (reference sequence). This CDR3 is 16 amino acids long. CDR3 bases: TGTGCCAGCAGCCTTCCCGGGACAGGTAGCTCCTACGAGCAGTACTTC. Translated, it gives CASSLPGTGSSYEQYF.

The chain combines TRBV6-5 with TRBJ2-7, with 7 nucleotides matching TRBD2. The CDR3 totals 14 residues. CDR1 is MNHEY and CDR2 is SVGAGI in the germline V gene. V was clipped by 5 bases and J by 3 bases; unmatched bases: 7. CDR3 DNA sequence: TGTGCCAGCAGTCCCCCGGGGGGTAACTACGAGCAGTACTTC. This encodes CASSPPGGNYEQYF.

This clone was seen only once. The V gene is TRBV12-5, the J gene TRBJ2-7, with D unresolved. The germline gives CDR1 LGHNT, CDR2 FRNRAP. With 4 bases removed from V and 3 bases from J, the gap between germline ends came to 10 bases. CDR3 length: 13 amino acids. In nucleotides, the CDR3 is TGTGCTAGTGGTTCGTCTCCTATCTACGAGCAGTACTTC. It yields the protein CASGSSPIYEQYF.

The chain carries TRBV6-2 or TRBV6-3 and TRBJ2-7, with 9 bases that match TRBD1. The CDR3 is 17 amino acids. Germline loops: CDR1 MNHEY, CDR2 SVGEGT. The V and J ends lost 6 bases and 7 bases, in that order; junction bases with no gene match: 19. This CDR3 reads CASSWDREAAGTLEQYF. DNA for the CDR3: TGTGCCAGCAGCTGGGACAGGGAGGCGGCTGGTACCTTAGAGCAGTACTTC.

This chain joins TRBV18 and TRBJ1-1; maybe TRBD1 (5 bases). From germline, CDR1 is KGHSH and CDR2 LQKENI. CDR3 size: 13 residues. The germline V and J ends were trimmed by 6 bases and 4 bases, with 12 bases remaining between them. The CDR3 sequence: CASSLQGGTEAFF. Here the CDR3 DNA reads TGTGCCAGCTCTCTTCAGGGAGGCACTGAAGCTTTCTTT.

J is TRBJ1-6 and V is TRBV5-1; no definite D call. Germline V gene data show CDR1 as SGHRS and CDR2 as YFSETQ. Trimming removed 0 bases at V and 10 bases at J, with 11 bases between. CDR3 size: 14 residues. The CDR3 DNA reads TGCGCCAGCAGCTTGGCCGGGGTAAGCTCACCCCTCCACTTT. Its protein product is CASSLAGVSSPLHF.

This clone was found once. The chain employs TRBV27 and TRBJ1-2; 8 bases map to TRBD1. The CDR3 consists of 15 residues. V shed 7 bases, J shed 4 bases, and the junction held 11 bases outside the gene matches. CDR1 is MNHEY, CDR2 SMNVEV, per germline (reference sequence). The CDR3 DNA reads TGTGCCAGCACACTAACACAGGGGGGCTCCTATGGCTACACCTTC. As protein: CASTLTQGGSYGYTF.

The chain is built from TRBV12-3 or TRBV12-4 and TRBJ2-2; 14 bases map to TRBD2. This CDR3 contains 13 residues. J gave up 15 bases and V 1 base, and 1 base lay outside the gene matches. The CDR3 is CASSLGLAGGLFF. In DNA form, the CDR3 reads TGTGCCAGCAGTTTAGGACTAGCGGGAGGGTTGTTTTTT.

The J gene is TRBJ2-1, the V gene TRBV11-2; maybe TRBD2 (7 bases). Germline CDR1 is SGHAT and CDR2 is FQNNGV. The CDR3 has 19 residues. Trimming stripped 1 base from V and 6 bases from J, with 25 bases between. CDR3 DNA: TGTGCCAGCAGCTTAGGCCGCGGGGGCGCGGGGATTCGCCCCAATGAGCAGTTCTTC. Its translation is CASSLGRGGAGIRPNEQFF.

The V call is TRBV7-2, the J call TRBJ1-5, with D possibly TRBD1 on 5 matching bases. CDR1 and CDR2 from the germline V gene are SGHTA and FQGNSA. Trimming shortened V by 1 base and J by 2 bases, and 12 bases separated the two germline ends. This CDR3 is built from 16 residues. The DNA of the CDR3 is TGTGCCAGCAGCTTAGGGGGGGGAGGGCGCAATCAGCCCCAGCATTTT. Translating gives CASSLGGGGRNQPQHF.

CDR3: CSVGLRTGGREKLFF. The CDR3 DNA follows: TGCAGCGTTGGGTTAAGGACAGGGGGAAGAGAAAAACTGTTTTTT. The chain carries TRBV29-1 and TRBJ1-4, with 10 bases that match TRBD1. CDR3 length: 15 amino acids. Germline-derived CDR1 and CDR2 are SQVTM and ANQGSEA. Trimming at V came to 4 bases and at J to 8 bases, leaving 10 bases not matched to a gene.

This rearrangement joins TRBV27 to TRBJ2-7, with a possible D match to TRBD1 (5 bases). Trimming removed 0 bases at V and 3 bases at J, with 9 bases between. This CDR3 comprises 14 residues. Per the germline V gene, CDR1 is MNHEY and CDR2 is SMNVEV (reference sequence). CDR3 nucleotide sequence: TGTGCCAGCAGTTTATCGTTGCAGGGCTACGAGCAGTACTTC. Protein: CASSLSLQGYEQYF.

The chain's CDR3 is CASSISEAVNEQFF. In nucleotides, the CDR3 is TGTGCCAGTAGTATTTCTGAGGCAGTCAATGAGCAGTTCTTC. The rearrangement uses TRBV19 and TRBJ2-1; D gene unclear. This CDR3 has 14 residues. V was trimmed by 3 bases and J by 6 bases, leaving 12 bases between them. CDR1 is LNHDA and CDR2 is SQIVND in the germline V gene (reference sequence). Variable domain in full (rest from reference TRBV19 and TRBJ2-1): DGGITQSPKYLFRKEGQNVTLSCEQNLNHDAMYWYRQDPGQGLRLIYYSQIVNDFQKGDIAEGYSVSREKKESFPLTVTSAQKNPTAFYLCASSISEAVNEQFFGPGTRLTVL.

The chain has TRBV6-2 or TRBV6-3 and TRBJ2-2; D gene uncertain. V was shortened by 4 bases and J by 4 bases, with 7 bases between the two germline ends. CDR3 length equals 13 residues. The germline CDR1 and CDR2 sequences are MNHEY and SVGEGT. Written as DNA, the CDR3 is TGTGCCAGCAGTTTCAGCGTCACCGGGGAGCTGTTTTTT. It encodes CASSFSVTGELFF.

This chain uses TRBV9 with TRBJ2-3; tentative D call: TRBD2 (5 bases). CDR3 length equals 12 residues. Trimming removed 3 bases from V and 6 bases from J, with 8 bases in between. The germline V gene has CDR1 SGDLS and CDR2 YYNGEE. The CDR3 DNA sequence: TGTGCCAGCAGCGCGGGAAGGGATACGCAGTATTTT. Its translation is CASSAGRDTQYF.